The 2 T cell receptor beta chains below were found in one sample sequenced in a study of T cells in Graves' hyperthyroidism and ophthalmopathy. Template material for amplifying TCR beta CDR3 regions consisted of RNA transcripts. HTBI primers were used for first-round RT-PCR of the TCR CDR3. A single record per CDR3 protein comes from TCRdb applying MiXCR to the multiplex PCR reads. Seen here are about 400,000 distinct CDR3 sequences, more than 15% observed once, and the top ten hold approximately 8%. The sample taken for sequencing was blood. Receptor source: a woman aged 18-29 years with Graves' hyperthyroidism.

The chain has TRBV6-5 and TRBJ2-2; D may match TRBD1 or TRBD2 (5 bases each). This CDR3 is 14 amino acids long. Trimming took off 7 bases at V and 5 bases at J, with 14 bases between the two ends. Germline V gene sequence: CDR1 MNHEY, CDR2 SVGAGI. The CDR3 sequence: CASTFEWGTGELFF. CDR3 in DNA: TGTGCCAGCACTTTCGAATGGGGGACCGGGGAGCTGTTTTTT.

Ten or more counts support this clonotype. V gene TRBV27 combines with J gene TRBJ2-7; TRBD1 matches at 9 bases. Germline V CDR1 and CDR2: MNHEY, SMNVEV (reference sequence). This CDR3 is built from 15 residues. V was clipped by 6 bases and J by 4 bases; unmatched bases: 10. CDR3 in DNA: TGTGCCAGCAGAACTCACGGGACAGGGTATTACGAGCAGTACTTC. The encoded protein is CASRTHGTGYYEQYF.